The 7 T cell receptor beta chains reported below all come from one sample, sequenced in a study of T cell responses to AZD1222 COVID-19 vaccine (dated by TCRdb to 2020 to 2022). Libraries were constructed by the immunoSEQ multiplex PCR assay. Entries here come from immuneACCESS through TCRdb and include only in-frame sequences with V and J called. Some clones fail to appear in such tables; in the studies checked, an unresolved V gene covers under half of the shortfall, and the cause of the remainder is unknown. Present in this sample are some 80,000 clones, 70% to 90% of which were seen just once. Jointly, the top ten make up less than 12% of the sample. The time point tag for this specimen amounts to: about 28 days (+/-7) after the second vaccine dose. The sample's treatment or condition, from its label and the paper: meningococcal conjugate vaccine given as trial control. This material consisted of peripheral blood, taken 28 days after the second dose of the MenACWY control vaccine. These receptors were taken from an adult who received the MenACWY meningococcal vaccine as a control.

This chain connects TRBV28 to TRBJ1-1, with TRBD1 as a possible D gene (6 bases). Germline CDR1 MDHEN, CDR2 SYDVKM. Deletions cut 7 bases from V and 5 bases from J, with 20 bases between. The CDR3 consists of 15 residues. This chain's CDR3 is CASITKAGQTTEAFF. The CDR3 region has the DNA TGTGCCAGCATCACCAAAGCAGGACAGACGACTGAAGCTTTCTTT.

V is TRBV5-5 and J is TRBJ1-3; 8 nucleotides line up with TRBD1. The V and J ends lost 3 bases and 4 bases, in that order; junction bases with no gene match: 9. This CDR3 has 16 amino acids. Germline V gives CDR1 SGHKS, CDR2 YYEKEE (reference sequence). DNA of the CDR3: TGTGCCAGCAGCTACACACAGGGGGGCCGGGGAAACACCATATATTTT. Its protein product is CASSYTQGGRGNTIYF.

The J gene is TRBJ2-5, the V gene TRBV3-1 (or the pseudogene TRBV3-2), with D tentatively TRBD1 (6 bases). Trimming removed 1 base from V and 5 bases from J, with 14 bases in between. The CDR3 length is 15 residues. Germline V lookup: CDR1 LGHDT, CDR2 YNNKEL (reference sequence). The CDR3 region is CASSQGWAGDETQYF. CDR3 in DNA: TGTGCCAGCAGCCAAGGATGGGCAGGGGACGAGACCCAGTACTTC.

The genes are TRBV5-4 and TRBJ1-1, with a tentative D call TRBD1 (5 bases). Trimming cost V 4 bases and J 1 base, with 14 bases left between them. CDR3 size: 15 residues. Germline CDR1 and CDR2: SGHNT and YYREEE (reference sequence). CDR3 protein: CASSLDMGENTEAFF. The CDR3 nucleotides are TGTGCCAGCAGCCTCGATATGGGGGAGAACACTGAAGCTTTCTTT.

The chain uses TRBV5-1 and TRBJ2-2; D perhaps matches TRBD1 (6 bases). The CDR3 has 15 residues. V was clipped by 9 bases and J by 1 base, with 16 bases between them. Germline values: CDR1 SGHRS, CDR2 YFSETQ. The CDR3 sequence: CATSMVGGNTGELFF. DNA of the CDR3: TGCGCCACCTCCATGGTAGGGGGGAACACCGGGGAGCTGTTTTTT.

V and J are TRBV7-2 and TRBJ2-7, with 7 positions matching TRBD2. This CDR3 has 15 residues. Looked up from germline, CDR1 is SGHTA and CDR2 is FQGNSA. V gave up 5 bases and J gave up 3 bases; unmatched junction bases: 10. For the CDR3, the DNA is TGTGCCAGCAGCCCCAAGCGGGACTCCTTCTACGAGCAGTACTTC. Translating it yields CASSPKRDSFYEQYF. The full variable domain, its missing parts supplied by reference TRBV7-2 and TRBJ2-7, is GAGVSQSPSNKVTEKGKDVELRCDPISGHTALYWYRQSLGQGLEFLIYFQGNSAPDKSGLPSDRFSAERTGGSVSTLTIQRTQQEDSAVYLCASSPKRDSFYEQYFGPGTRLTVT.

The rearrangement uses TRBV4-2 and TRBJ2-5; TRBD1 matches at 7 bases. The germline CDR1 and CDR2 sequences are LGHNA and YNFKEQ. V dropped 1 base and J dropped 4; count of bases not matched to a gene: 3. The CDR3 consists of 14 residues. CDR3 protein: CASSQGTGGETQYF. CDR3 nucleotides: TGTGCCAGCAGCCAAGGGACAGGAGGAGAGACCCAGTACTTC.